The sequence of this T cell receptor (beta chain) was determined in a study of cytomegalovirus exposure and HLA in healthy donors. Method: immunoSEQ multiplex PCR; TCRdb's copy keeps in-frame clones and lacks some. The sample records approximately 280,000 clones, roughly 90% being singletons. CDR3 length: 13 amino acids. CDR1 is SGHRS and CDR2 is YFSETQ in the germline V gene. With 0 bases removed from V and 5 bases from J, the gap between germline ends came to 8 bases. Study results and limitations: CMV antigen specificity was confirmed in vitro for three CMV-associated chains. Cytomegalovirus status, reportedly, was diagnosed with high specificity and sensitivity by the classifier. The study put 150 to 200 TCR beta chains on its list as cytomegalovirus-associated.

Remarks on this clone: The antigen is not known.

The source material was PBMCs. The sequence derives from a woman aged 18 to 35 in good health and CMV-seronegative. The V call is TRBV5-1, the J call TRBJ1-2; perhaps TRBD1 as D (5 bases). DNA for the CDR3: TGCGCCAGCAGCTTGGGACAGTCATATGGCTACACCTTC. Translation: CASSLGQSYGYTF.